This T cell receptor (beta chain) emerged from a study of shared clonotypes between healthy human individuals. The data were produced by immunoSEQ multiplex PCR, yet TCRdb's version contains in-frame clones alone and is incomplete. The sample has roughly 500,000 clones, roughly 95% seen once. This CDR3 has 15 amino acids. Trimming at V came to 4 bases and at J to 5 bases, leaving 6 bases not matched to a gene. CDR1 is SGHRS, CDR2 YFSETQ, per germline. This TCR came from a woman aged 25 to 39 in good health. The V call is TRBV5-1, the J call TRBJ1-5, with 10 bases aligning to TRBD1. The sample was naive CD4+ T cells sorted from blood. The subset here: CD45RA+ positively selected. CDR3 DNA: TGCGCCAGCAGCGAAATCGGACAGGGGGATCAGCCCCAGCATTTT. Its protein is CASSEIGQGDQPQHF.